This TCR beta chain is drawn from a study of CD8 T cells in Susac syndrome. The TEMRA cells underwent FACS enrichment, while the CD8+ and CD4+ T cells underwent negative isolation. When the RNA was reverse transcribed, random hexamers were used with an input of roughly 0.45 to 1 ug. An immunoSEQ multiplex PCR generated amplified TCR beta CDR3 products spanning 54 Vbeta and 13 Jbeta. One entry per CDR3 protein, called by TCRdb with MiXCR from the immunoSEQ multiplex PCR reads. Here the sample spans about 200,000 distinct CDR3 sequences, 90% to 95% being singletons. Germline loops: CDR1 LNHDA, CDR2 SQIVND (reference sequence). V trimming: 7 bases; J trimming: 7 bases; junction bases outside the gene matches: 6. The CDR3 is made up of 13 amino acids. This clonotype was observed once.

The chain employs TRBV19 and TRBJ1-2; 10 bases line up with TRBD1. The origin of this receptor is a human donor in good health. Sequencing used CD4+ T cells from PBMCs. DNA for the CDR3: TGTGCCAGTAATCCGGGACAGGGGTTTGGCTACACCTTC. Amino acids: CASNPGQGFGYTF.